A single TCR beta chain is shown here with its context. The data were taken from a study of sequential checkpoint blockade in melanoma. Study overall: Maintenance nivolumab came after either treatment sequence.

Method: immunoSEQ multiplex PCR; TCRdb's copy keeps in-frame clones and lacks some. Counted here are roughly 18,000 clones, 45% to 65% occurring once; the ten biggest clones make up 17%. The treatment here: randomized to nivolumab then ipilimumab (arm A) or the reverse (arm B). From thawed PBMCs, live CD3+CD8+ cells negative for CD19 and CD56 were sorted. V was clipped by 3 bases and J by 2 bases; unmatched bases: 2. CDR1 KGHSH and CDR2 LQKENI come from the germline V gene. The CDR3 totals 15 residues. Sequenced here: CD8+ T cells sorted from blood (inferred from file names), sampled from a patient given nivolumab and ipilimumab in sequence. This chain uses TRBV18 with TRBJ2-1; 9 bases map to TRBD2. This receptor was taken from a human donor with melanoma. In nucleotides, the CDR3 is TGTGCCAGCTCACCTGTAGCGGGGGCCTACAATGAGCAGTTCTTC. Residues: CASSPVAGAYNEQFF.